The 13 T cell receptor beta chains presented below share a single source sample, sequenced in a study of shared clonotypes between healthy human individuals (dated by TCRdb to 2018 to 2021). To prepare the library, the immunoSEQ multiplex PCR assay was applied. TCRdb stores this immuneACCESS table with in-frame sequences only. Part of the clones is absent; in the studies checked, under half of the shortfall reflects unresolved V genes, and no reason is known for the rest. The table for this sample lists roughly 650,000 clones; about 96% of them were counted only once. Roughly 0.05% of the sample lies in the top ten. Material: naive CD4+ T cells sorted from blood. The cell subset or site label, read with the paper, signifies: CD45RA+ positively selected. All receptors come from a woman aged 25 to 39 in good health.

The chain carries TRBV5-1 and TRBJ2-5, with 11 bases that match TRBD2. V lost 0 bases, J lost 2 bases, and 3 bases stayed unmatched. The CDR3 sequence is 16 residues long. In germline, CDR1 is SGHRS, CDR2 YFSETQ. The CDR3 nucleotides read TGCGCCAGCAGCTTGGCGGGACTAGCGGATCAAGAGACCCAGTACTTC. Its protein product is CASSLAGLADQETQYF.

The chain couples TRBV2 to TRBJ2-7, with unresolved D. Trimming took off 7 bases at V and 0 bases at J, with 16 bases between the two ends. Germline CDR1 is SNHLY and CDR2 is FYNNEI. This CDR3 contains 15 residues. CDR3 in amino acids: CASMVSPTSSYEQYF. Here the CDR3 DNA reads TGTGCCAGCATGGTTTCGCCCACGAGCTCCTACGAGCAGTACTTC.

The V and J genes are TRBV6-5 and TRBJ2-7, with a weak D call TRBD2 (6 bases). Germline V gene sequence: CDR1 MNHEY, CDR2 SVGAGI. The CDR3 loop spans 13 amino acids. Trimming stripped 10 bases from V and 2 bases from J, with 15 bases between. The CDR3: CANKNGTPYEQYF. The CDR3, as DNA: TGTGCCAACAAGAATGGGACTCCCTACGAGCAGTACTTC.

The chain is built from TRBV7-9 and TRBJ2-1, with D uncertain. Germline CDR1 is SEHNR and CDR2 is FQNEAQ (reference sequence). V lost 1 base and J 8 bases, leaving 9 bases between the germline ends. This CDR3 contains 13 residues. CDR3 DNA sequence: TGTGCCAGCAGCTTAGTCGGGCCCGATGAGCAGTTCTTC. It translates to CASSLVGPDEQFF.

The V gene is TRBV7-9, the J gene TRBJ2-1; the match to TRBD2 covers 8 bases. CDR1 is SEHNR and CDR2 is FQNEAQ in the germline V gene (reference sequence). With 5 bases clipped from V and 4 bases from J, the junction kept 10 bases outside the gene matches. The CDR3 is 16 amino acids. This CDR3 is CASSPSAGAGYNEQFF. The CDR3 DNA is TGTGCCAGCAGCCCGTCAGCGGGAGCAGGTTACAATGAGCAGTTCTTC.

The CDR3 loop reads CASRTRIQTGEETQYF. CDR3 in DNA: TGTGCCAGCAGAACACGGATACAGACAGGGGAAGAGACCCAGTACTTC. The genes are TRBV27 and TRBJ2-5; 8 bases line up with TRBD1. V gave up 6 bases and J gave up 3 bases; unmatched junction bases: 12. Germline V lookup: CDR1 MNHEY, CDR2 SMNVEV (reference sequence). The CDR3 runs 16 residues.

The genes are TRBV18 and TRBJ2-2, with D perhaps matching TRBD2 (6 bases). The CDR3 loop spans 16 amino acids. Germline assignment: CDR1 KGHSH and CDR2 LQKENI. V dropped 1 base and J dropped 0 bases, with 9 bases sitting between them. The CDR3 sequence is CASSPQWEANTGELFF. CDR3 DNA sequence: TGTGCCAGCTCACCACAGTGGGAGGCGAACACCGGGGAGCTGTTTTTT.

The gene calls are TRBV18 and TRBJ2-3; no definite D call. The V gene's germline CDR1 is KGHSH and CDR2 LQKENI. V was clipped by 6 bases and J by 3 bases, with 10 bases between them. This CDR3 is 13 amino acids long. The CDR3 protein is CASSGIGTDTQYF. CDR3 sequence (DNA): TGTGCCAGCTCGGGGATTGGAACAGATACGCAGTATTTT.

The chain recombines TRBV11-2 with TRBJ2-1; D call uncertain. Trimming removed 5 bases at V and 2 bases at J, with 22 bases between. Germline lookup yields CDR1 SGHAT and CDR2 FQNNGV. The CDR3 loop spans 18 amino acids. CDR3 bases: TGTGCCAGCAGCGGCCGGGCCGTTCTCCCGGTCCCCTACAATGAGCAGTTCTTC. Translated: CASSGRAVLPVPYNEQFF.

The V gene is TRBV2, the J gene TRBJ1-3; D is unresolved. This CDR3 contains 14 residues. Trimming pared 7 bases from V and 4 bases from J, leaving 14 bases between. The germline V gene has CDR1 SNHLY and CDR2 FYNNEI. The CDR3 DNA sequence: TGTGCCAGCATAGGTTCAGCATCCGGAAACACCATATATTTT. Amino acid sequence: CASIGSASGNTIYF.

The rearrangement uses TRBV5-8 and TRBJ2-5; 11 bases agree with TRBD1. The V segment lost 3 bases and the J segment 5 bases; nucleotides outside the gene matches: 12. CDR3 length: 17 residues. Germline V gene sequence: CDR1 SGHTS, CDR2 YDEGEE. The CDR3 region is CASSYGQGAQMGETQYF. DNA for the CDR3: TGTGCCAGCAGCTACGGACAGGGGGCGCAGATGGGGGAGACCCAGTACTTC. Complete variable domain (other parts from reference TRBV5-8 and TRBJ2-5): EAGVTQSPTHLIKTRGQQATLRCSPISGHTSVYWYQQALGLGLQFLLWYDEGEERNRGNFPPRFSGRQFPNYSSELNVNALELEDSALYLCASSYGQGAQMGETQYFGPGTRLLVL.

J is TRBJ1-5 and V is TRBV19; D gene ambiguous. With 1 base removed from V and 1 base from J, the gap between germline ends came to 11 bases. The CDR3 spans 16 residues. Germline lookup yields CDR1 LNHDA and CDR2 SQIVND (reference sequence). Here the CDR3 reads CASSIVGGGSNQPQHF. The CDR3 DNA reads as TGTGCCAGTAGTATAGTAGGAGGCGGAAGCAATCAGCCCCAGCATTTT. Variable domain in full (rest from reference TRBV19 and TRBJ1-5): DGGITQSPKYLFRKEGQNVTLSCEQNLNHDAMYWYRQDPGQGLRLIYYSQIVNDFQKGDIAEGYSVSREKKESFPLTVTSAQKNPTAFYLCASSIVGGGSNQPQHFGDGTRLSIL.

The CDR3 here is CASSLGLAAVGELFF. For the CDR3, the DNA is TGTGCCAGCAGCTTGGGACTAGCGGCCGTCGGGGAGCTGTTTTTT. The V gene is TRBV5-8, the J gene TRBJ2-2; TRBD2 matches at 9 bases. CDR3 length: 15 amino acids. Trimming at V came to 0 bases and at J to 7 bases, leaving 4 bases not matched to a gene. CDR1 is SGHTS and CDR2 is YDEGEE in the germline V gene.